This TCR beta chain was documented in a study of blood T cell repertoires in COVID-19. The ends lost 7 bases at V and 0 bases at J; junction bases unmatched: 4. CDR1 and CDR2 (germline): SNHLY, FYNNEI. The CDR3 runs to 15 residues. Generated by immunoSEQ multiplex PCR, the TCRdb table keeps only in-frame clones and is missing some. The data contain around 100,000 clones, 84% of them singletons. The sequenced sample was peripheral blood. The V and J genes are TRBV2 and TRBJ2-3, with TRBD2 identical over 10 bases. This clonotype was sampled from a man aged 55 to 70 with acute or convalescent COVID-19. The CDR3 sequence is CASIRTSGSTDTQYF. CDR3 bases: TGTGCCAGCATTAGGACTAGCGGTAGCACAGATACGCAGTATTTT.